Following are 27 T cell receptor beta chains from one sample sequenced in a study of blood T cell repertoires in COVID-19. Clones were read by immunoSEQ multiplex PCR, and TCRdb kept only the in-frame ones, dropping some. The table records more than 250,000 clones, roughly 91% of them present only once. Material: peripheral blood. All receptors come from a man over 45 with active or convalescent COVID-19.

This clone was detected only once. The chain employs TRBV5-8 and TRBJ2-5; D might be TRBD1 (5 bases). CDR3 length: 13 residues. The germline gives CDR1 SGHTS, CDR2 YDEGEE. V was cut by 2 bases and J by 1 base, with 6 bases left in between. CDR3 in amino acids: CASSLGAQETQYF. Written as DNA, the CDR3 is TGTGCCAGCAGCTTAGGGGCCCAAGAGACCCAGTACTTC.

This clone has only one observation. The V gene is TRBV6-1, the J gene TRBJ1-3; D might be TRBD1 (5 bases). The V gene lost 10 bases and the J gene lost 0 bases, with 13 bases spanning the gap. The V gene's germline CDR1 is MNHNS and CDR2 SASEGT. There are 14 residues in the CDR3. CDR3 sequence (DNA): TGTGCCACCATGACAGCTTTCTCTGGAAACACCATATATTTT. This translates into CATMTAFSGNTIYF.

The CDR3 nucleotides read TGTGCCACCAGTGACCTGGGACACTCCACAGATACGCAGTATTTT. This encodes CATSDLGHSTDTQYF. The rearrangement uses TRBV24-1 and TRBJ2-3; D might be TRBD1 (6 bases). The V end lost 4 bases, the J end lost 2 bases, and 12 bases lay between the germline ends. Looked up from germline, CDR1 is KGHDR and CDR2 is SFDVKD. The CDR3 consists of 15 residues.

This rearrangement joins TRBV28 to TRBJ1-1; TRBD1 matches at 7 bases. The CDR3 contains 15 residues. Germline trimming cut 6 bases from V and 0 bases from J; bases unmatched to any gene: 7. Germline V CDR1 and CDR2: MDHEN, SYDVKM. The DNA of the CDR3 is TGTGCCAGCAGCGACTACAGGGGAATGAACACTGAAGCTTTCTTT. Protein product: CASSDYRGMNTEAFF.

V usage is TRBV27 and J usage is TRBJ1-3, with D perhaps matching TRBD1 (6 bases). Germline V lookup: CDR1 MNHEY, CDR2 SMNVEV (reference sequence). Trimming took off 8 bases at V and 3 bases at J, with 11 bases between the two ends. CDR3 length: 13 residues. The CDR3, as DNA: TGTGCCAGCGGAACAGGGAATGGAAACACCATATATTTT. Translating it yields CASGTGNGNTIYF.

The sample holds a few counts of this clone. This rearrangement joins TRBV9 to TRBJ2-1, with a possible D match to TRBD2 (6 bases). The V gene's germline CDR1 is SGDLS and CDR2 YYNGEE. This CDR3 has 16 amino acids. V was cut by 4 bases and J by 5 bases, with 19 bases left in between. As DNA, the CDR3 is TGTGCCAGCAGCCTGACAGCGGGTCAGGGTAACAATGAGCAGTTCTTC. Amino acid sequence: CASSLTAGQGNNEQFF.

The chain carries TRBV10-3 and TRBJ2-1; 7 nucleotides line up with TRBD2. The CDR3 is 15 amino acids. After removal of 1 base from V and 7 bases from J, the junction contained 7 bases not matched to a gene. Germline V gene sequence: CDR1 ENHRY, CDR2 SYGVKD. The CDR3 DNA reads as TGTGCCATCAGTGAGTTTCTAGCGGAACTAAATGAGCAGTTCTTC. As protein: CAISEFLAELNEQFF.

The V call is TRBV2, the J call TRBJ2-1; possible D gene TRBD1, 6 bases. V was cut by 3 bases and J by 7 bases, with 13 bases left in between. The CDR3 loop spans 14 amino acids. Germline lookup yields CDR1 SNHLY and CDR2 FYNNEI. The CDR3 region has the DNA TGTGCCAGCAGTGACTGGACAGAGGTTAATGAGCAGTTCTTC. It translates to CASSDWTEVNEQFF.

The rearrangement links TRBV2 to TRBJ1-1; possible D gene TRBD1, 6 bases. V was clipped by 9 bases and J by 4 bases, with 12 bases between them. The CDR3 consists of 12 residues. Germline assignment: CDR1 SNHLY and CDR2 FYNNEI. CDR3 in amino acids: CARKGDGTEAFF. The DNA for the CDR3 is TGTGCCAGGAAGGGGGACGGCACTGAAGCTTTCTTT.

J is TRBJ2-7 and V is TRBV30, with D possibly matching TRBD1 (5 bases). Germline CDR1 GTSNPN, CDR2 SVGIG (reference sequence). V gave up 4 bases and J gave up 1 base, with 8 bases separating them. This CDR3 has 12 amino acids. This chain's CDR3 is CAWNRGSYEQYF. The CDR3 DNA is TGTGCCTGGAATAGGGGATCCTACGAGCAGTACTTC.

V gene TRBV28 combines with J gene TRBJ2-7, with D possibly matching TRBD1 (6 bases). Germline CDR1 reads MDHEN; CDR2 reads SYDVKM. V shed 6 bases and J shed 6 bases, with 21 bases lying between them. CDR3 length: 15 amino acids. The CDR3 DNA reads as TGTGCCAGCAGCTCAACAGGGATCTCCTCGATCGAGCAGTACTTC. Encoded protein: CASSSTGISSIEQYF.

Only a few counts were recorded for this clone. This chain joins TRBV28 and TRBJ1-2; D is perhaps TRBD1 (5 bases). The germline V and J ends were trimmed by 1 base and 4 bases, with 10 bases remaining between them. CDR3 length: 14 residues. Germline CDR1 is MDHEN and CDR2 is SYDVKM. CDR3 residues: CASSLSGSGYGYTF. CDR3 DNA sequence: TGTGCCAGCAGTTTATCAGGGTCCGGCTATGGCTACACCTTC.

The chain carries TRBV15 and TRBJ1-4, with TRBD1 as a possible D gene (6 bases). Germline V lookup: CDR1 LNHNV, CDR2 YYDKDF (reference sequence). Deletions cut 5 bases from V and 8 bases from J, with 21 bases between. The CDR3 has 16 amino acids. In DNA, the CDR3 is TGTGCCACCAGCGCGCGTCCTTTACAGGGAGGGGAAAAACTGTTTTTT. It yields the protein CATSARPLQGGEKLFF.

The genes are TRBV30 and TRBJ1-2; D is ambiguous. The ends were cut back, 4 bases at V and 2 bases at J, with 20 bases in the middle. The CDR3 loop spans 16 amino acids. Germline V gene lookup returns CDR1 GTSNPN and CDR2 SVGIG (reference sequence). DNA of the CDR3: TGTGCCTGGATCCCTAAGGGAGTGTTTGGGAACTATGGCTACACCTTC. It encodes CAWIPKGVFGNYGYTF.

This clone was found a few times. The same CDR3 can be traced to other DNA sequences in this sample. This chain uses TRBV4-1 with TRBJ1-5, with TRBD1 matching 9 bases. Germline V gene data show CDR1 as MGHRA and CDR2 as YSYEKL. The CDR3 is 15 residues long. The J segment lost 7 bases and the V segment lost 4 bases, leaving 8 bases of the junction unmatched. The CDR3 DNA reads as TGCGCCAGCAGCCTTGTCCGGGACAGGGACCAGCCCCAGCATTTT. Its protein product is CASSLVRDRDQPQHF.

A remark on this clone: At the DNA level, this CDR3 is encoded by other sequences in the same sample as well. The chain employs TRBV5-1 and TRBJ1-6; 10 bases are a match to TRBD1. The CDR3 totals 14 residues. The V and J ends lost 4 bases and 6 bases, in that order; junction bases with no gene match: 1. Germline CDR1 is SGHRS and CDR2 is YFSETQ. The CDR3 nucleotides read TGCGCCAGCAGCAGGGACAGGGGTAATTCACCCCTCCACTTT. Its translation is CASSRDRGNSPLHF.

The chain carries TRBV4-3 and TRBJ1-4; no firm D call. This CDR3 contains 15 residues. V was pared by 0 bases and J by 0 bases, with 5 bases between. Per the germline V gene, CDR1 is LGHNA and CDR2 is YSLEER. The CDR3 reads CASSQEAATNEKLFF. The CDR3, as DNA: TGCGCCAGCAGCCAAGAGGCGGCAACTAATGAAAAACTGTTTTTT.

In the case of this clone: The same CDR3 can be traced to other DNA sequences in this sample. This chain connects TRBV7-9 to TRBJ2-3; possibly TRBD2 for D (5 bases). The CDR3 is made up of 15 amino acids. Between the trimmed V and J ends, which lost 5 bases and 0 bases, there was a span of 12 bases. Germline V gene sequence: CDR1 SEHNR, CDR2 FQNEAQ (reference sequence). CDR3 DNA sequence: TGTGCCAGCAGCCTAGGGAGAACTAGCACAGATACGCAGTATTTT. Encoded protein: CASSLGRTSTDTQYF.

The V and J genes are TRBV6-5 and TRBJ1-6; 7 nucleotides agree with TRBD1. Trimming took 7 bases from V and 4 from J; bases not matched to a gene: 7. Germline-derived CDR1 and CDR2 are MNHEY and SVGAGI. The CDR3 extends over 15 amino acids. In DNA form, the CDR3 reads TGTGCCAGCACCCAGGGACAGCCTTATAATTCACCCCTCCACTTT. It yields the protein CASTQGQPYNSPLHF.

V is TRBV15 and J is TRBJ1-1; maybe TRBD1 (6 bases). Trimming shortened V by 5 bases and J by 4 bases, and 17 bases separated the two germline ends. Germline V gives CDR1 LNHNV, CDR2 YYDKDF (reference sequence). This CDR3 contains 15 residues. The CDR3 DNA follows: TGTGCCACCAGCTGGGACACCCTAGGTAGCACTGAAGCTTTCTTT. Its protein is CATSWDTLGSTEAFF.

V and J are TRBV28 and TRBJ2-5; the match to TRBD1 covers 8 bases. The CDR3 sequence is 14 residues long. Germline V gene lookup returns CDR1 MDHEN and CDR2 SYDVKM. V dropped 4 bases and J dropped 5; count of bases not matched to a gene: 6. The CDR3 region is CASSSGQVRETQYF. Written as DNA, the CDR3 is TGTGCCAGCAGTTCGGGACAGGTTCGGGAGACCCAGTACTTC.

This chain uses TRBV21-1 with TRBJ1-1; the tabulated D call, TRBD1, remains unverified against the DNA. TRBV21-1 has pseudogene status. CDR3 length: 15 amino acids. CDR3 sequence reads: CASSKVSGTGEEAFF. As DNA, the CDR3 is TGTGCCAGCAGCAAAGTATCAGGGACAGGGGAAGAAGCTTTCTTT.

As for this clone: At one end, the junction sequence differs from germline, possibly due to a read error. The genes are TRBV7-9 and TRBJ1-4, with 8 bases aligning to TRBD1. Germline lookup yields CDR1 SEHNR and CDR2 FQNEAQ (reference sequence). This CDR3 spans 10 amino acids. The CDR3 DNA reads TGTGCCAGCAGCCCAGGACAGGGTTATTTT. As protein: CASSPGQGYF.

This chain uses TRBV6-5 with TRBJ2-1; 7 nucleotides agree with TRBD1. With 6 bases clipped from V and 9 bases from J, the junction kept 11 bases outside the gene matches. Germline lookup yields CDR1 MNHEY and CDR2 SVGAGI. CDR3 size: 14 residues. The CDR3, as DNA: TGTGCCAGCAGCCGGGACAGCCCCCGGGGTGAGCAGTTCTTC. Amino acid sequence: CASSRDSPRGEQFF.

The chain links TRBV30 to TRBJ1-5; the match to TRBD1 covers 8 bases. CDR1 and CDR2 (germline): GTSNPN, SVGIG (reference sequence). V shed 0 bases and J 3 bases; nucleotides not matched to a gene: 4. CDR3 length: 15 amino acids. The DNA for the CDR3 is TGTGCCTGGAGTGTAGGACAGGGTCTCAATCAGCCCCAGCATTTT. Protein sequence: CAWSVGQGLNQPQHF.

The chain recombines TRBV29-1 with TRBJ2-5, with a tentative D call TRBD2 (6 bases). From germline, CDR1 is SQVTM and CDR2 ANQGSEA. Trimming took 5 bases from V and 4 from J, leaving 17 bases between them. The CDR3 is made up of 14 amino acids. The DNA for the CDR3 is TGCAGCGTTCTGGGGGGAGCGCTAGCAGAGACCCAGTACTTC. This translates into CSVLGGALAETQYF.

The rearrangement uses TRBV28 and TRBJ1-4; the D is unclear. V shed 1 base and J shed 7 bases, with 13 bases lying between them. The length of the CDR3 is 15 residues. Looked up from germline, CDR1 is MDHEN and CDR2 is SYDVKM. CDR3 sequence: CASSLYLSLAEKLFF. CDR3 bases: TGTGCCAGCAGTTTATATCTGTCTCTGGCTGAAAAACTGTTTTTT. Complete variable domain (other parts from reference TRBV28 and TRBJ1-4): DVKVTQSSRYLVKRTGEKVFLECVQDMDHENMFWYRQDPGLGLRLIYFSYDVKMKEKGDIPEGYSVSREKKERFSLILESASTNQTSMYLCASSLYLSLAEKLFFGSGTQLSVL.